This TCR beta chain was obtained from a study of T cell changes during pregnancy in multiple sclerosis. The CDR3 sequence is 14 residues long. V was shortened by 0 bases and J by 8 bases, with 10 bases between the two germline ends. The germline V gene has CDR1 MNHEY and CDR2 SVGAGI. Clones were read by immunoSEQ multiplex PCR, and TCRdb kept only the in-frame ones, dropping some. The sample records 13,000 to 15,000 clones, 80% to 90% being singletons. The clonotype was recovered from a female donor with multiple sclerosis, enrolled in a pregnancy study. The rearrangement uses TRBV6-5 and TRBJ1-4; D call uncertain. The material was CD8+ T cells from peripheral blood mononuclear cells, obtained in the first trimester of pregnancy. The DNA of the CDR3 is TGTGCCAGCAGTTACTCGACTAGAGGCGAAAAACTGTTTTTT. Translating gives CASSYSTRGEKLFF.